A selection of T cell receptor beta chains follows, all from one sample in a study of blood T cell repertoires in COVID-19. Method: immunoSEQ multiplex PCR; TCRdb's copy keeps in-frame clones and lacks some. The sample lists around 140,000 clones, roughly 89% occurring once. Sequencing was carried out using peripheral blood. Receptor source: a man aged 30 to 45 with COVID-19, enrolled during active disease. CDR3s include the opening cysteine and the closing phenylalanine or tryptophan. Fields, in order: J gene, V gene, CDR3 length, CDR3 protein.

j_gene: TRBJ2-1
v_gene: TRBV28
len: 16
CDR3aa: CASSFSDRGIGNEQFF

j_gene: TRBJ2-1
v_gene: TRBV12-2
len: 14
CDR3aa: CASRPRGSEEGKFF

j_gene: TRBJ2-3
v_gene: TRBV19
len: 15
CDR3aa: CASNPAGVGTDTQYF

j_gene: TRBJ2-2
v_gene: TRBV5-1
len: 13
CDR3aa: CASSFVATGELFF

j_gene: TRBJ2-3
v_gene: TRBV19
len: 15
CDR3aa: CASSMGGSGVGTQYF

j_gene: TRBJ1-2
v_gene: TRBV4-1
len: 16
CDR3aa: CASSHLGAQGNYGYTF

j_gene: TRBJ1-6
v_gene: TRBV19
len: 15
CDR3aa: CASSISGGERSPLHF

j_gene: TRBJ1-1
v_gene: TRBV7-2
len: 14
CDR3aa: CASSDPGGDAEAFF

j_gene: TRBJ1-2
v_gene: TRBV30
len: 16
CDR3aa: CAWSRPGPYYDYGYTF

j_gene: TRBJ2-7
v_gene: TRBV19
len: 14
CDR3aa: CATSFSGPSYEQYF

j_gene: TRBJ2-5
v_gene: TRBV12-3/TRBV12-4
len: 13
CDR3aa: CASSLGGLGTQYF

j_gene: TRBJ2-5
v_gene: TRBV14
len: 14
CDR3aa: CASSPSGLEETQYF

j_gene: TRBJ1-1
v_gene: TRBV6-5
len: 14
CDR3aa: CASSTGTANTEAFF

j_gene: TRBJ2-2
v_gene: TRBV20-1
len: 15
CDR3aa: CSASTSGRRPGELFF

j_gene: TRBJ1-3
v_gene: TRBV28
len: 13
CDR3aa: CASRGQGGYTIYF

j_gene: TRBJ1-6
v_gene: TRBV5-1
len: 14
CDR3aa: CASSLRQDNSPLHF

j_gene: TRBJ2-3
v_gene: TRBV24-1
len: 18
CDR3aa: CATSDSGFRGRSTDTQYF

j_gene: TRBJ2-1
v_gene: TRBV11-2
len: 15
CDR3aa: CASSLILAAYNEQFF

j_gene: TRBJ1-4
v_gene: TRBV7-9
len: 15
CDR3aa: CASSSQGRTNEKLFF

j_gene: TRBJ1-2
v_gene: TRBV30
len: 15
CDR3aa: CAWSVMPGLGYGYTF

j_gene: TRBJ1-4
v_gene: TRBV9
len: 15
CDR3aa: CASSPYPGTNEKLFF

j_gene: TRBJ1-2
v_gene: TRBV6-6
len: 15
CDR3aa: CASSNTGQGGYGYTF

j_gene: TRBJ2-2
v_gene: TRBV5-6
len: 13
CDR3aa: CASSLRNTGELFF

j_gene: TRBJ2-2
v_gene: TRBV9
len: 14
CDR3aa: CASRETGYTGELFF

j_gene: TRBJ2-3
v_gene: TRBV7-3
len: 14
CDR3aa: CASSRIPGGDTQYF

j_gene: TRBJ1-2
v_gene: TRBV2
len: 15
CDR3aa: CASSLDRVKEYGYTF

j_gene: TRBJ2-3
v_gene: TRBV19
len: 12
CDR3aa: CASSSGTDTQYF

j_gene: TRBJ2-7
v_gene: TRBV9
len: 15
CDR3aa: CASSLGTGPSYEQYF

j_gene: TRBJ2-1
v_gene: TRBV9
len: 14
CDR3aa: CASSGQGAKNEQFF

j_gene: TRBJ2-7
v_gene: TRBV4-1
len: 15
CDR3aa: CASSRWDTMNYEQYF

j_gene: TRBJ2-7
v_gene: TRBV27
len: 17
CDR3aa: CASSSLSRDRASYEQYF

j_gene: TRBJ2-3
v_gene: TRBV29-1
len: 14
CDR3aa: CSVGQGARTDTQYF

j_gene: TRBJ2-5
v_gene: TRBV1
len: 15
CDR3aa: CTSSQDRTGKETQYF

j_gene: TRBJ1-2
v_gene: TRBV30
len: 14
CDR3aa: CAIRLRGENYGYTF

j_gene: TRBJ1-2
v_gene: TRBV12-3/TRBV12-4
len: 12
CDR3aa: CASSLDGYGYTF

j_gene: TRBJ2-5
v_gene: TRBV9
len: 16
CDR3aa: CASSARRQGGRETQYF

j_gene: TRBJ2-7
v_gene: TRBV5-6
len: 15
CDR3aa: CASSSGASGIYEQYF

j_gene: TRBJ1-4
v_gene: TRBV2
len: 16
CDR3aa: CAVYQEQGALNEKLFF

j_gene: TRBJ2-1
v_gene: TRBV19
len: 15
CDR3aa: CASSVREGPYNEQFF

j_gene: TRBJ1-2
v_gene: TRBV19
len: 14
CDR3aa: CASYDRDRRLGYTF

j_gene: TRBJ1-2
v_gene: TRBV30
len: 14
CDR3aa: CAFSRLQGVYGYTF